The rows below give T cell receptor beta chains drawn from one sample of a study of blood T cell repertoires in COVID-19. Profiled with immunoSEQ multiplex PCR; TCRdb holds only in-frame clones, not every one. The sample lists 200,000 to 300,000 clones, 70% to 85% occurring once. The sequenced sample was peripheral blood. The source of these receptors is a man aged 40-50 years who had recovered from COVID-19. Both conserved end residues are part of each CDR3. A D gene is named only where the DNA matches it firmly. For some rows the clone size is stated as once, few or many, or as a class when expanded; others skip it.

CDR3aa	CDR3nt	abundance	d_gene	v_gene	j_gene
CASIYWHQVVQPQHF	TGTGCCAGCATATATTGGCACCAAGTGGTGCAGCCCCAGCATTTT	NA	NA	TRBV6-5	TRBJ1-5
CASSQGTGGYGYTF	TGCGCCAGCAGCCAGGGGACAGGGGGCTATGGCTACACCTTC	NA	TRBD1	TRBV4-3	TRBJ1-2
CAWSTGYSGNTIYF	TGTGCCTGGAGCACAGGGTATTCTGGAAACACCATATATTTT	NA	NA	TRBV30	TRBJ1-3
CASSLATGLAYEQYF	TGTGCCAGCAGCTTAGCGACGGGACTCGCCTACGAGCAGTACTTC	NA	NA	TRBV7-9	TRBJ2-7
CASSPRGQGHTEAFF	TGTGCCAGTAGTCCGCGCGGACAGGGACACACTGAAGCTTTCTTT	NA	TRBD1	TRBV19	TRBJ1-1
CASSLLAGEDTGELFF	TGCGCCAGCAGTCTACTAGCGGGGGAGGACACCGGGGAGCTGTTTTTT	NA	TRBD2	TRBV5-1	TRBJ2-2
CARSVLKGLPRQETQYF	TGTGCCAGAAGCGTACTTAAGGGGCTCCCCAGACAAGAGACCCAGTACTTC	NA	NA	TRBV5-3	TRBJ2-5
CASSARYLDRSSYGYTF	TGTGCCAGCAGTGCCCGATACCTGGACAGGTCCAGCTATGGCTACACCTTC	few	TRBD1	TRBV2	TRBJ1-2
CSASWGQGGGYTF	TGCAGTGCTAGTTGGGGACAGGGCGGAGGCTACACCTTC	few	TRBD1	TRBV20-1	TRBJ1-2
CASSPRTGEISGNTIYF	TGTGCCAGCAGCCCCCGGACAGGGGAGATCTCTGGAAACACCATATATTTT	NA	TRBD1	TRBV11-3	TRBJ1-3
CAISGGETQYF	TGTGCCATCAGTGGAGGGGAGACCCAGTACTTC	few	NA	TRBV10-3	TRBJ2-5
CASSPLMRGPSGNTIYF	TGTGCCAGCAGTCCATTGATGAGGGGGCCCTCTGGAAACACCATATATTTT	few	TRBD1	TRBV27	TRBJ1-3
CASRGASGNTIYF	TGTGCCAGCCGGGGGGCCTCGGGGAACACCATATATTTT	NA	NA	TRBV7-9	TRBJ1-3
CASSPNAGGRGSYEQYF	TGCGCCAGCAGCCCTAACGCGGGGGGAAGAGGGTCCTACGAGCAGTACTTC	NA	TRBD2	TRBV4-3	TRBJ2-7
CSVGGGQDRYNEQFF	TGCAGCGTGGGCGGGGGACAGGACCGCTACAATGAGCAGTTCTTC	NA	NA	TRBV29-1	TRBJ2-1
CAWAPWGGLYGYTF	TGTGCCTGGGCCCCTTGGGGAGGGCTTTATGGCTACACCTTC	NA	NA	TRBV30	TRBJ1-2
CASSLDGTGSEAFF	TGTGCCAGCAGCTTAGATGGGACAGGTAGTGAAGCTTTCTTT	NA	TRBD1	TRBV11-3	TRBJ1-1
CASSQQGSNQPQHF	TGTGCCAGCAGCCAACAGGGGAGCAATCAGCCCCAGCATTTT	NA	NA	TRBV3-1/TRBV3-2	TRBJ1-5
CASSLGQASSYEQYF	TGTGCCAGCAGCTTAGGTCAGGCCTCCTCCTACGAGCAGTACTTC	NA	NA	TRBV7-2	TRBJ2-7
CASSLVAQSGNTIYF	TGCGCCAGCAGCTTGGTAGCGCAGTCTGGAAACACCATATATTTT	NA	NA	TRBV5-1	TRBJ1-3
CASSDDRVTDTQYF	TGCGCCAGCAGCGATGACAGGGTCACAGATACGCAGTATTTT	NA	TRBD1	TRBV5-1	TRBJ2-3
CASSFAGVEAFF	TGTGCCAGCAGCTTCGCAGGGGTGGAAGCTTTCTTT	many	NA	TRBV11-3	TRBJ1-1
CASSPVGGNYGYTF	TGTGCCAGCAGCCCCGTGGGGGGGAACTATGGCTACACCTTC	once	NA	TRBV14	TRBJ1-2
CASSLAVTGGAPGSPLHF	TGTGCCAGCAGCTTGGCCGTGACAGGGGGCGCACCGGGGTCACCCCTCCACTTT	NA	TRBD1	TRBV5-5	TRBJ1-6
CASSLDLGGYRFTDTQYF	TGTGCCAGCAGCTTAGATCTAGGGGGATACCGTTTCACAGATACGCAGTATTTT	NA	NA	TRBV11-2	TRBJ2-3
CAIRGQHNEQFF	TGTGCCATCCGGGGACAGCACAATGAGCAGTTCTTC	NA	TRBD1	TRBV19	TRBJ2-1
CAIRDSQETQYF	TGTGCCATCAGGGACAGCCAAGAGACCCAGTACTTC	NA	NA	TRBV10-3	TRBJ2-5
CASSLGPVLSVTEAFF	TGTGCCAGCAGCTTAGGCCCCGTCCTGAGTGTCACTGAAGCTTTCTTT	NA	NA	TRBV7-9	TRBJ1-1
CASSPDRGEKLFF	TGTGCCAGCAGCCCCGACAGGGGGGAAAAACTGTTTTTT	NA	TRBD1	TRBV5-4	TRBJ1-4
CASSEQGVGGYYGYTF	TGTGCCAGCAGTGAACAAGGGGTGGGGGGATACTATGGCTACACCTTC	NA	NA	TRBV6-1	TRBJ1-2
CASSYSGRGPNEKLFF	TGTGCCAGCAGTTACTCTGGCAGGGGCCCTAATGAAAAACTGTTTTTT	NA	NA	TRBV6-6	TRBJ1-4
CASSRTGLRSGANVLTF	TGTGCCAGCAGCCGCACAGGGCTACGCTCTGGGGCCAACGTCCTGACTTTC	NA	NA	TRBV3-1/TRBV3-2	TRBJ2-6
CAWSATPRGRLNEKLFF	TGTGCCTGGAGTGCTACCCCCAGGGGGCGGTTGAATGAAAAACTGTTTTTT	NA	TRBD1	TRBV30	TRBJ1-4
CASSLLAGPYEQYF	TGTGCCAGCAGCTTACTAGCGGGACCCTACGAGCAGTACTTC	NA	TRBD2	TRBV7-2	TRBJ2-7
CASGQRGTIYNEQFF	TGTGCTAGTGGCCAGCGGGGGACTATATACAATGAGCAGTTCTTC	NA	TRBD2	TRBV12-5	TRBJ2-1
CASNNGGIEAFF	TGTGCCAGCAATAATGGGGGGATTGAAGCTTTCTTT	NA	NA	TRBV6-5	TRBJ1-1
CASSPGQGRNTEAFF	TGTGCCAGTAGTCCCGGACAGGGGAGGAACACTGAAGCTTTCTTT	NA	TRBD1	TRBV19	TRBJ1-1
CASSYSRGTTEAFF	TGTGCCAGCAGTTACTCCAGGGGGACCACTGAAGCTTTCTTT	NA	TRBD1	TRBV6-2/TRBV6-3	TRBJ1-1
CASSFLQGVNTEAFF	TGTGCCAGCAGCTTCCTACAGGGCGTGAACACTGAAGCTTTCTTT	NA	NA	TRBV5-6	TRBJ1-1
CASSYDGTAWADTQYF	TGTGCCAGCAGTTACGACGGGACAGCCTGGGCAGATACGCAGTATTTT	NA	TRBD1	TRBV6-5	TRBJ2-3
CASSVAGSGNTGELFF	TGTGCCAGCAGCGTAGCTGGTAGCGGAAACACCGGGGAGCTGTTTTTT	NA	NA	TRBV9	TRBJ2-2
CASRADRGSGNEQFF	TGCGCCAGCCGCGCCGACAGGGGTTCCGGCAATGAGCAGTTCTTC	NA	TRBD1	TRBV4-3	TRBJ2-1
CAWNRDRNTGELFF	TGTGCCTGGAATCGGGACAGGAATACCGGGGAGCTGTTTTTT	NA	TRBD1	TRBV30	TRBJ2-2